The 8 T cell receptor beta chains in this list originate from one sample, sequenced in a study of type 1 regulatory T cells. These receptors' targets are unknown. TCRdb used MiXCR to reprocess the reads, holding one entry per CDR3 protein. The sample records tens of thousands of distinct CDR3 sequences, more than 9% being singletons. Sequencing was carried out using cultured non-Tr1 T cells, either the whole culture or a sorted T cell fraction (not recorded which). These receptors all stem from a human donor in good health.

This clonotype has more than one count but fewer than ten. The J gene is TRBJ2-3, the V gene TRBV5-1; 11 bases line up with TRBD2. The CDR3 is made up of 17 amino acids. Germline V CDR1 and CDR2: SGHRS, YFSETQ. Losses at the gene ends were 0 bases for V and 1 base for J; bases not matched to a gene: 4. CDR3 sequence (DNA): TGCGCCAGCAGCTTGGTGTCGACTAGCGGGGGCACAGATACGCAGTATTTT. Its translation: CASSLVSTSGGTDTQYF.

This clonotype appeared a few times. This chain uses TRBV15 with TRBJ1-6; D call uncertain. The CDR3 covers 15 residues. Germline V gives CDR1 LNHNV, CDR2 YYDKDF (reference sequence). V gave up 0 bases and J gave up 9 bases, with 12 bases separating them. As DNA, the CDR3 is TGTGCCACCAGCAGAGATCGCGGTTCGGGTTCACCCCTCCACTTT. Protein product: CATSRDRGSGSPLHF.

The chain recombines TRBV3-1 with TRBJ1-2, with 9 positions matching TRBD1. J lost 4 bases, V lost 4 bases, and 7 bases had no gene match. Germline V CDR1 and CDR2: LGHDT, YNNKEL (reference sequence). The CDR3 is 15 residues long. The CDR3, as DNA: TGTGCCAGCAGCCTACAGGGGGCGCTTAGCTATGGCTACACCTTC. This translates into CASSLQGALSYGYTF.

V usage is TRBV14 and J usage is TRBJ1-1; maybe TRBD1 (5 bases). CDR1 and CDR2 (germline): SGHDN, FVKESK. The length of the CDR3 is 16 residues. V lost 3 bases and J lost 0, with 14 bases in between. CDR3 sequence reads: CASSQWGSLMNTEAFF. In DNA form, the CDR3 reads TGTGCCAGCAGCCAGTGGGGGTCCCTGATGAACACTGAAGCTTTCTTT.

Only a few counts were recorded for this clonotype. The V and J genes are TRBV5-4 and TRBJ1-6, with D perhaps matching TRBD1 (6 bases). The CDR3 consists of 15 residues. Germline CDR1 SGHNT, CDR2 YYREEE (reference sequence). Trimming shortened V by 4 bases and J by 7 bases, and 15 bases separated the two germline ends. CDR3 protein: CASSHDRMDNSPLHF. For the CDR3, the DNA is TGTGCCAGCAGCCACGACAGGATGGACAATTCACCCCTCCACTTT.

This clonotype has only a few counts. V gene TRBV7-2 combines with J gene TRBJ1-3; D gene unclear. Germline loops: CDR1 SGHTA, CDR2 FQGNSA. Trimming shortened V by 5 bases and J by 14 bases, and 16 bases separated the two germline ends. The CDR3 contains 12 residues. The CDR3 sequence is CASSLGARMVYF. CDR3 DNA sequence: TGTGCCAGCAGCCTAGGCGCCAGGATGGTATATTTT.

In its sample, this clonotype was seen many times. This rearrangement joins TRBV2 to TRBJ1-6; a weak D match, TRBD1 (5 bases). V was cut by 3 bases and J by 4 bases, with 13 bases left in between. The CDR3 contains 16 residues. Per the germline V gene, CDR1 is SNHLY and CDR2 is FYNNEI. As DNA, the CDR3 is TGTGCCAGCAGTGAGGCAAAGGGGCCTTATAATTCACCCCTCCACTTT. It yields the protein CASSEAKGPYNSPLHF.

In its sample, this clonotype was seen many times. This chain uses TRBV27 with TRBJ2-3, with D perhaps matching TRBD2 (5 bases). The CDR3 spans 14 residues. V lost 3 bases to trimming and J lost 10 bases, with 17 bases between them. From germline, CDR1 is MNHEY and CDR2 SMNVEV (reference sequence). The CDR3 nucleotides read TGTGCCAGCAGTTTCCTGGGTCGGGGTGGGCCGCAGTATTTT. Amino acids: CASSFLGRGGPQYF.